This T cell receptor beta chain was recorded in a study of cytomegalovirus exposure and HLA in healthy donors. Overall study findings and caveats: According to the study, roughly 160 TCR beta chains were cytomegalovirus-associated. TCR beta sequences reportedly predicted most subjects' HLA-A and HLA-B alleles accurately. For presence/absence analyses, sequencing depth was assumed to be roughly uniform across donors.

13 Jbeta primers and 60 Vbeta primers were used for the PCR. TCRdb keeps only in-frame clones here, not all; method: immunoSEQ multiplex PCR. The table includes about 82,000 clones, 70% to 80% detected once. Each donor was nominally healthy when sampled (though unrecorded immune exposures were likely). The length of the CDR3 is 17 residues. Per the germline V gene, CDR1 is SGHTA and CDR2 is FQGNSA. V shed 5 bases and J 0 bases; nucleotides not matched to a gene: 9. This clone was detected once. Antigen unknown. The specimen was PBMCs. The chain employs TRBV7-2 and TRBJ2-3; 9 nucleotides match TRBD1. This TCR derives from a human donor in good health. CDR3 coding DNA: TGTGCCAGCAGCCGCCGGGACAGGGTGGCCAGCACAGATACGCAGTATTTT. Its protein product is CASSRRDRVASTDTQYF.